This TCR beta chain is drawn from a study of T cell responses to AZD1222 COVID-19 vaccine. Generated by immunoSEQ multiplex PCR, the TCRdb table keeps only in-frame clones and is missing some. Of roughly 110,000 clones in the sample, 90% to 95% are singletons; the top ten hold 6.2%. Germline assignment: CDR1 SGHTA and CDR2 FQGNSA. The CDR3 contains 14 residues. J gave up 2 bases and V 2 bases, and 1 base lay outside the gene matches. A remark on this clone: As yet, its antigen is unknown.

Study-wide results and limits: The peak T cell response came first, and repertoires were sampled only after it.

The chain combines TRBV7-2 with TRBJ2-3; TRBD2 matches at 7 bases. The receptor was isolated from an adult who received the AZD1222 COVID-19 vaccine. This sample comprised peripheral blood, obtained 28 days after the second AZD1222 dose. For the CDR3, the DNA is TGTGCCAGCAGCTTACTAGCGGCCACAGATACGCAGTATTTT. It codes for CASSLLAATDTQYF.